Listed below are T cell receptor beta chains from one sample, sequenced in a study of blood T cell repertoires in COVID-19. This table comes from immunoSEQ multiplex PCR, and its TCRdb copy is limited to in-frame clones, with some not included. This sample has 97,000 or so clones; 78% occur once, and the top ten carry approximately 9.8%. The sample was peripheral blood. The receptor source for this set is a man aged 60 to 69 with active or convalescent COVID-19. Each CDR3 is given with its conserved first and last residue. The D gene is left open where the match is weak. For some rows the clone size is stated as once, few or many, or as a class when expanded; others skip it.

V gene	clone size	J gene	D gene	CDR3 protein	CDR3 DNA
TRBV7-2	few	TRBJ2-4	.	CASSLSGVLAKNIQYF	TGTGCCAGCAGCTTATCAGGGGTGCTAGCCAAAAACATTCAGTACTTC
TRBV2	.	TRBJ2-3	.	CASSANAGTRNTQYF	TGTGCCAGCAGTGCCAATGCAGGGACTCGAAATACGCAGTATTTT
TRBV4-3	.	TRBJ1-1	.	CASSQEADRTRAFF	TGCGCCAGCAGCCAAGAAGCCGACCGCACGAGGGCTTTCTTT
TRBV18	.	TRBJ2-1	TRBD2	CASSPPGLAPGNEQFF	TGTGCCAGCTCACCACCGGGACTAGCTCCTGGGAATGAGCAGTTCTTC
TRBV19	.	TRBJ2-1	.	CASSLFGGYNEQFF	TGTGCCAGCTCTCTGTTCGGGGGATACAATGAGCAGTTCTTC
TRBV18	.	TRBJ1-1	.	CASSPGIEAFF	TGTGCCAGCTCACCCGGGATCGAAGCTTTCTTT
TRBV18	once	TRBJ1-5	.	CASSPEGSQPQHF	TGTGCCAGCTCACCAGAGGGTAGCCAGCCCCAGCATTTT
TRBV15	.	TRBJ2-1	TRBD2	CATSRDFLAGGNEQFF	TGTGCCACCAGCAGAGATTTTTTAGCGGGAGGCAATGAGCAGTTCTTC
TRBV6-5	.	TRBJ2-3	.	CASSTPGVDTQYF	TGTGCCAGCAGCACACCGGGGGTAGATACGCAGTATTTT
TRBV29-1	.	TRBJ2-3	.	CSVVGHVGTDTQYF	TGCAGCGTTGTTGGTCATGTAGGCACAGATACGCAGTATTTT
TRBV30	.	TRBJ1-2	.	CAWGTGTGTLTF	.
TRBV27	.	TRBJ1-1	.	CASSLAAGFRNTEAFF	TGTGCCAGCAGTCTTGCGGCAGGGTTCCGTAACACTGAAGCTTTCTTT
TRBV5-1	.	TRBJ1-2	.	CASSLNSNYGYTF	TGCGCCAGCAGCCTGAACAGTAACTATGGCTACACCTTC
TRBV7-6	once	TRBJ2-7	.	CASSPRATGIYEQYF	TGTGCCAGCAGCCCCCGCGCTACAGGGATCTACGAGCAGTACTTC
TRBV19	.	TRBJ2-2	TRBD2	CASSILWGLAGEDNTGELFF	TGTGCCAGTAGTATCTTGTGGGGACTAGCGGGAGAGGATAACACCGGGGAGCTGTTTTTT
TRBV14	.	TRBJ1-2	TRBD1	CASSQALPRTGSGGYTF	TGTGCCAGCAGCCAGGCCCTGCCCCGGACAGGGAGCGGCGGCTACACCTTC
TRBV19	.	TRBJ2-1	TRBD1	CASKGSAQGANEQFF	TGTGCCAGTAAAGGTTCAGCACAGGGGGCCAATGAGCAGTTCTTC
TRBV4-2	.	TRBJ2-2	.	CASRRGGVMPGELFF	TGTGCCAGCAGACGAGGAGGTGTGATGCCCGGGGAGCTGTTTTTT
TRBV2	few	TRBJ1-2	TRBD1	CASSGAGGDYGYTF	TGTGCCAGCAGTGGGGCAGGGGGAGACTATGGCTACACCTTC
TRBV27	once	TRBJ1-2	TRBD1	CASRRNPTGNTNYGYTF	TGTGCCAGCAGGAGGAATCCGACAGGGAATACAAACTATGGCTACACCTTC
TRBV9	.	TRBJ1-2	TRBD1	CASSEGQGDGYGYTF	TGTGCCAGCAGCGAGGGACAGGGTGACGGCTATGGCTACACCTTC
TRBV5-1	.	TRBJ1-6	.	CASSLGQRNSPLHF	TGCGCCAGCAGCTTGGGGCAGCGAAATTCACCCCTCCACTTT
TRBV7-2	.	TRBJ2-3	TRBD2	CASSLGLAGVRTDTQYF	TGTGCCAGCAGCTTAGGACTAGCGGGAGTACGGACAGATACGCAGTATTTT
TRBV4-1	once	TRBJ1-1	.	CASSQPGLVGAFF	TGCGCCAGCAGCCAACCCGGACTGGTGGGGGCTTTCTTT
TRBV18	once	TRBJ1-1	.	CASSPPGHPVEAFF	TGTGCCAGCTCACCACCGGGACATCCCGTGGAAGCTTTCTTT
TRBV9	.	TRBJ2-3	.	CASSVGAGPTDTQYF	TGTGCCAGCAGCGTAGGGGCAGGTCCCACAGATACGCAGTATTTT
TRBV27	.	TRBJ1-5	TRBD1	CASSPREGAFNQPQHF	TGTGCCAGCAGTCCCCGGGAGGGGGCGTTCAATCAGCCCCAGCATTTT
TRBV28	.	TRBJ1-2	.	CASSSTGVYGYTF	TGTGCCAGCAGCTCGACGGGGGTCTATGGCTACACCTTC
TRBV2	.	TRBJ2-6	TRBD1	CASTRQGAHSGANVLTF	TGTGCCAGCACCAGACAGGGGGCGCATTCTGGGGCCAACGTCCTGACTTTC
TRBV5-4	.	TRBJ2-2	.	CASSSELNGELFF	TGTGCCAGCAGCTCCGAGCTAAACGGGGAGCTGTTTTTT
TRBV6-6	.	TRBJ2-3	.	CASSTGSTDTQYF	TGTGCCAGCAGTACAGGGAGCACAGATACGCAGTATTTT
TRBV3-1/TRBV3-2	.	TRBJ2-5	.	CASSQDNRKKTQYF	TGTGCCAGCAGCCAGGACAATAGGAAAAAGACCCAGTACTTC
TRBV3-1/TRBV3-2	.	TRBJ2-2	TRBD2	CASSPPGLASGELFF	TGTGCCAGCAGCCCGCCGGGACTAGCTTCCGGGGAGCTGTTTTTT
TRBV6-6	.	TRBJ2-1	.	CASTFASSYNEQFF	TGTGCCAGCACATTTGCGAGCTCCTACAATGAGCAGTTCTTC
TRBV3-1/TRBV3-2	.	TRBJ2-2	TRBD2	CASSQGLAGDTGELFF	TGTGCCAGCAGCCAAGGCCTAGCGGGAGACACCGGGGAGCTGTTTTTT
TRBV7-3	.	TRBJ2-3	.	CASSLGVDTQYF	TGTGCCAGCAGCTTAGGAGTGGATACGCAGTATTTT
TRBV6-6	few	TRBJ2-5	.	CASSPPGRETQYF	TGTGCCAGCAGTCCGCCAGGGCGGGAGACCCAGTACTTC
TRBV3-1/TRBV3-2	.	TRBJ1-1	.	CASSSTGDTEAFF	TGTGCCAGCAGCTCAACGGGGGACACTGAAGCTTTCTTT
TRBV2	.	TRBJ1-2	.	CASSPYADGYTF	TGTGCCAGCAGTCCCTACGCCGATGGCTACACCTTC
TRBV4-1	once	TRBJ2-7	TRBD1	CASSWDRGAYEQYF	TGCGCCAGCAGCTGGGACAGGGGGGCCTACGAGCAGTACTTC
TRBV19	.	TRBJ1-3	TRBD1	CASRSDPTGKGNTIYF	TGTGCCAGTAGATCTGATCCGACAGGGAAAGGAAACACCATATATTTT
TRBV30	.	TRBJ1-3	.	CALETSNTIYF	TGTGCCTTGGAGACCTCGAACACCATATATTTT
TRBV5-6	.	TRBJ2-5	.	CASSFRETQYF	TGTGCCAGCAGCTTTCGGGAGACCCAGTACTTC
TRBV27	.	TRBJ2-7	.	CASSLRASTEQYF	TGTGCCAGCAGTTTGCGAGCTTCCACCGAGCAGTACTTC
TRBV7-8	.	TRBJ2-3	.	CASSLGRSTGTQYF	TGTGCCAGCAGCTTAGGGCGTAGTACGGGTACGCAGTATTTT
TRBV6-5	.	TRBJ2-3	TRBD1	CASRYRGRGPDTQYF	TGTGCCAGCAGGTACAGGGGGCGAGGCCCAGATACGCAGTATTTT
TRBV7-9	once	TRBJ2-3	TRBD1	CASSLTGLRTDTQYF	TGTGCCAGCAGTCTGACAGGGTTGCGAACAGATACGCAGTATTTT
TRBV19	.	TRBJ1-1	.	CASSLLDSVEAFF	TGTGCCAGTAGTCTCTTAGACAGTGTCGAAGCTTTCTTT
TRBV2	.	TRBJ1-5	.	CASTGQISNQPQHF	TGTGCGAGCACTGGGCAGATTAGCAATCAGCCCCAGCATTTT
TRBV28	.	TRBJ2-5	.	CASSIRVQETQYF	TGTGCCAGCAGTATCAGGGTGCAAGAGACCCAGTACTTC
TRBV11-2	few	TRBJ2-5	TRBD2	CASSPLKREGRKTQYF	TGTGCCAGCAGCCCCCTTAAGCGGGAGGGCCGGAAGACCCAGTACTTC
TRBV18	.	TRBJ1-2	TRBD1	CASSRDRVANGYTF	TGTGCCAGCTCACGCGACAGGGTTGCGAATGGCTACACCTTC
TRBV27	.	TRBJ2-7	TRBD2	CASSGTSGNYEQYF	TGTGCCAGCAGTGGGACTAGCGGAAACTACGAGCAGTACTTC
TRBV5-4	.	TRBJ2-5	.	CASSSTGGETQYF	TGTGCCAGCAGCTCAACCGGGGGAGAGACCCAGTACTTC
TRBV20-1	.	TRBJ1-1	.	CSASRDMNTEAFF	TGCAGTGCTAGTCGAGATATGAACACTGAAGCTTTCTTT